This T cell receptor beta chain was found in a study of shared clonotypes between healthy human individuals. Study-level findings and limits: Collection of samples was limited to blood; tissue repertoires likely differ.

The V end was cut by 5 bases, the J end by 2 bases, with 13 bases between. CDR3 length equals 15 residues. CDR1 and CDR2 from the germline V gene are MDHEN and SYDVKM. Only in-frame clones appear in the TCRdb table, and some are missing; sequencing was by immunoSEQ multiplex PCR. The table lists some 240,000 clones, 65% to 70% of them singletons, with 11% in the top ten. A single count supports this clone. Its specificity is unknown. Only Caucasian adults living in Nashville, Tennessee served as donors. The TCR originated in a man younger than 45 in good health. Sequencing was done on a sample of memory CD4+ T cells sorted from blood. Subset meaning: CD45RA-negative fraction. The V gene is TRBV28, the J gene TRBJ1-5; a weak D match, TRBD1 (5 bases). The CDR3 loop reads CASSGARRGNQPQHF. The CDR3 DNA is TGTGCCAGCAGTGGGGCCCGCCGGGGCAATCAGCCCCAGCATTTT.